The 26 T cell receptor beta chains reported below all come from one sample, sequenced in a study of blood T cell repertoires in COVID-19. The protocol was immunoSEQ multiplex PCR, while the TCRdb copy is restricted to in-frame clones and leaves out a portion. The table records over 200,000 clones, over 80% of them present only once. The sample was PBMCs or T cells enriched from blood (not recorded which). These receptors originate from a young man with acute COVID-19.

CDR3 in DNA: TGTGCCAGCAGCGCTAACGACATGGGGGCGATTAATGAGCAGTTCTTC. Protein: CASSANDMGAINEQFF. The rearrangement joins TRBV6-2 or TRBV6-3 to TRBJ2-1, with D possibly TRBD1 on 6 matching bases. This CDR3 is 16 amino acids long. The ends were cut back, 6 bases at V and 7 bases at J, with 22 bases in the middle. From germline, CDR1 is MNHEY and CDR2 SVGEGT.

The genes are TRBV11-3 and TRBJ1-1; D remains ambiguous. The CDR3 is made up of 13 amino acids. The V end lost 5 bases, the J end lost 4 bases, and 11 bases lay between the germline ends. In germline, CDR1 is SGHNT, CDR2 YENEEA. The CDR3 here is CASSPRRFTEAFF. CDR3 bases: TGTGCCAGCAGCCCAAGGAGGTTCACTGAAGCTTTCTTT.

This sequence joins TRBV2 and TRBJ2-1, with D tentatively TRBD1 (5 bases). Germline V gene lookup returns CDR1 SNHLY and CDR2 FYNNEI. CDR3 length: 12 amino acids. V lost 7 bases and J lost 4, with 8 bases in between. The CDR3 nucleotides are TGTGCCAGCAACAGGAAATACAATGAGCAGTTCTTC. Protein sequence: CASNRKYNEQFF.

This chain links TRBV5-1 with TRBJ2-3, with 7 positions matching TRBD2. The V gene's germline CDR1 is SGHRS and CDR2 YFSETQ. V lost 4 bases and J lost 1; bases outside the gene matches: 9. The CDR3 runs to 16 residues. The CDR3 here is CASSPSTAGRTDTQYF. The CDR3 DNA reads as TGCGCCAGCAGCCCGTCGACAGCGGGACGCACAGATACGCAGTATTTT.

This chain joins TRBV6-6 and TRBJ1-5; the match to TRBD1 covers 8 bases. The ends lost 4 bases at V and 4 bases at J; junction bases unmatched: 9. The germline V gene has CDR1 MNHNY and CDR2 SVGAGI (reference sequence). The CDR3 has 16 residues. CDR3 protein: CASSSDREGFNQPQHF. In nucleotides, the CDR3 is TGTGCCAGCAGTTCGGACAGGGAGGGGTTTAATCAGCCCCAGCATTTT.

The chain carries TRBV9 and TRBJ2-1, with 11 nucleotides matching TRBD2. Germline loops: CDR1 SGDLS, CDR2 YYNGEE. The J segment lost 9 bases and the V segment lost 0 bases, leaving 14 bases of the junction unmatched. This CDR3 spans 18 amino acids. The CDR3 here is CASSVGLAGGGVLIEQFF. CDR3 bases: TGTGCCAGCAGCGTAGGGCTAGCGGGAGGTGGCGTTCTTATTGAGCAGTTCTTC.

V is TRBV7-9 and J is TRBJ2-3, with D perhaps TRBD2 (6 bases). CDR1 and CDR2 from the germline V gene are SEHNR and FQNEAQ (reference sequence). V lost 3 bases and J lost 5, with 15 bases in between. The CDR3 has 15 residues. CDR3 in amino acids: CASSFRDSLGDTQYF. The CDR3 DNA reads as TGTGCCAGCAGCTTTAGGGACTCACTCGGAGATACGCAGTATTTT.

The rearrangement uses TRBV18 and TRBJ1-6, with 9 positions matching TRBD1. There are 15 residues in the CDR3. Trimming cost V 3 bases and J 9 bases; bases outside gene matches: 6. CDR1 and CDR2 from the germline V gene are KGHSH and LQKENI. In nucleotides, the CDR3 is TGTGCCAGCTCACCTGAGGGACAGGGAGGTTCACCCCTCCACTTT. This sequence encodes CASSPEGQGGSPLHF.

CDR3 region: CASSTPGAGGINEQFF. The CDR3 coding sequence is TGTGCCAGCAGTACACCCGGAGCGGGAGGCATCAATGAGCAGTTCTTC. This chain links TRBV28 with TRBJ2-1; 9 bases match TRBD2. Trimming took 5 bases from V and 6 from J; bases not matched to a gene: 11. Germline assignment: CDR1 MDHEN and CDR2 SYDVKM. This CDR3 contains 16 residues. Supplemented by reference TRBV28 and TRBJ2-1, the full variable domain reads DVKVTQSSRYLVKRTGEKVFLECVQDMDHENMFWYRQDPGLGLRLIYFSYDVKMKEKGDIPEGYSVSREKKERFSLILESASTNQTSMYLCASSTPGAGGINEQFFGPGTRLTVL.

The chain carries TRBV5-1 and TRBJ2-7, with 7 bases that match TRBD2. This CDR3 comprises 12 residues. Germline CDR1 is SGHRS and CDR2 is YFSETQ. Germline trimming cut 5 bases from V and 2 bases from J; bases unmatched to any gene: 1. DNA of the CDR3: TGCGCCAGCAGTAGCGGGCCCTACGAGCAGTACTTC. Translating it yields CASSSGPYEQYF.

This clone was counted once. J is TRBJ2-1 and V is TRBV4-2; TRBD2 aligns across 7 bases. With V trimmed by 0 bases and J by 5 bases, 10 bases remained unmatched. There are 17 residues in the CDR3. CDR1 and CDR2 (germline): LGHNA, YNFKEQ. The CDR3 is CASSQDLTGGHHNEQFF. The CDR3, as DNA: TGTGCCAGCAGCCAAGATCTAACGGGAGGCCACCACAATGAGCAGTTCTTC.

This sequence joins TRBV5-8 and TRBJ1-5; possibly TRBD1 for D (6 bases). V was trimmed by 1 base and J by 4 bases, leaving 12 bases between them. Germline CDR1 is SGHTS and CDR2 is YDEGEE. The CDR3 loop spans 15 amino acids. The CDR3 coding sequence is TGTGCCAGCAGCTTGTCAGGGGTAGGTAATCAGCCCCAGCATTTT. As protein: CASSLSGVGNQPQHF.

V and J are TRBV9 and TRBJ2-7, with D hard to call. CDR1 is SGDLS, CDR2 YYNGEE, per germline. Deletions cut 0 bases from V and 2 bases from J, with 6 bases between. The CDR3 totals 13 residues. DNA of the CDR3: TGTGCCAGCAGCGTAGACACAGCCTACGAGCAGTACTTC. Amino acid sequence: CASSVDTAYEQYF.

The chain couples TRBV28 to TRBJ2-2; TRBD2 matches at 12 bases. The length of the CDR3 is 17 residues. Germline assignment: CDR1 MDHEN and CDR2 SYDVKM. Trimming at V came to 6 bases and at J to 6 bases, leaving 11 bases not matched to a gene. The CDR3 DNA sequence: TGTGCCAGCAGGTTCTTCCGACTAGCGGGAGCCGCCGGGGAGCTGTTTTTT. Amino acids: CASRFFRLAGAAGELFF.

With respect to this clone: Other DNA sequences of this sample code for an identical CDR3. V is TRBV6-5 and J is TRBJ1-2, with TRBD1 as a possible D gene (5 bases). V was pared by 6 bases and J by 2 bases, with 10 bases between. CDR3 length: 13 residues. CDR1 and CDR2 from the germline V gene are MNHEY and SVGAGI. CDR3 residues: CASRPDSNYGYTF. CDR3 DNA: TGTGCCAGCAGGCCTGACAGCAACTATGGCTACACCTTC.

The V and J genes are TRBV11-3 and TRBJ2-1; D not resolved. Germline CDR1 is SGHNT and CDR2 is YENEEA. Trimming left V 4 bases short and J 0 bases short, with 13 bases between. There are 16 residues in the CDR3. The CDR3 DNA follows: TGTGCCAGCAGCTCACGTGGGCTGAGCTCCTACAATGAGCAGTTCTTC. Protein product: CASSSRGLSSYNEQFF.

V gene TRBV7-2 combines with J gene TRBJ2-2, with unresolved D. The CDR3 spans 14 residues. Trimming cost V 3 bases and J 6 bases, with 11 bases left between them. Germline loops: CDR1 SGHTA, CDR2 FQGNSA. The CDR3 region has the DNA TGTGCCAGCAGCTTTGGCGGCGGAGCCGGGGAGCTGTTTTTT. It specifies CASSFGGGAGELFF. The entire variable domain, with the rest obtained from reference TRBV7-2 and TRBJ2-2, is as follows: GAGVSQSPSNKVTEKGKDVELRCDPISGHTALYWYRQSLGQGLEFLIYFQGNSAPDKSGLPSDRFSAERTGGSVSTLTIQRTQQEDSAVYLCASSFGGGAGELFFGEGSRLTVL.

V and J are TRBV30 and TRBJ1-4; possible D gene TRBD1, 5 bases. CDR3 size: 16 residues. The germline V gene encodes CDR1 GTSNPN and CDR2 SVGIG (reference sequence). V lost 3 bases, J lost 7 bases, and 21 bases lay in between. The CDR3 DNA is TGTGCCTGGAGGGATACCTCAGGGTATGGTGTTGAAAAACTGTTTTTT. This translates into CAWRDTSGYGVEKLFF.

The chain recombines TRBV19 with TRBJ2-3; 12 bases agree with TRBD2. Germline CDR1 reads LNHDA; CDR2 reads SQIVND (reference sequence). This CDR3 comprises 16 residues. Losses at the gene ends were 5 bases for V and 2 bases for J; bases not matched to a gene: 5. The CDR3 here is CASSAGLAGYTDTQYF. CDR3 in DNA: TGTGCCAGTAGTGCGGGACTAGCGGGTTACACAGATACGCAGTATTTT.

The sample holds a few counts of this clone. This chain uses TRBV6-4 with TRBJ2-1; 9 bases map to TRBD2. Germline CDR1 and CDR2: MRHNA and SNTAGT. V shed 3 bases, J shed 7 bases, and the junction held 7 bases outside the gene matches. The CDR3 is made up of 15 amino acids. CDR3 loop: CASSESSGSSNEQFF. The CDR3 nucleotides are TGTGCCAGCAGTGAAAGTAGCGGGAGTTCTAATGAGCAGTTCTTC.

The chain has TRBV19 and TRBJ2-5; D is perhaps TRBD2 (5 bases). This CDR3 region has 13 residues. Germline V gives CDR1 LNHDA, CDR2 SQIVND (reference sequence). V was clipped by 5 bases and J by 5 bases, with 12 bases between them. The CDR3 nucleotides are TGTGCCAGTAGTCCCCCGGACTGGGAGACCCAGTACTTC. Its protein is CASSPPDWETQYF.

The genes are TRBV5-4 and TRBJ2-1; no firm D call. Trimming pared 5 bases from V and 2 bases from J, leaving 8 bases between. Germline V gives CDR1 SGHNT, CDR2 YYREEE (reference sequence). This CDR3 has 13 residues. The CDR3 region has the DNA TGTGCCAGCAGACACGACACCTACAATGAGCAGTTCTTC. Amino acid sequence: CASRHDTYNEQFF. The complete variable domain, with remaining parts taken from reference TRBV5-4 and TRBJ2-1, reads ETGVTQSPTHLIKTRGQQVTLRCSSQSGHNTVSWYQQALGQGPQFIFQYYREEENGRGNFPPRFSGLQFPNYSSELNVNALELDDSALYLCASRHDTYNEQFFGPGTRLTVL.

The chain couples TRBV19 to TRBJ2-7; 13 bases align to TRBD2. The CDR3 covers 14 residues. V lost 3 bases to trimming and J lost 9 bases; unmatched junction nucleotides: 5. The V gene's germline CDR1 is LNHDA and CDR2 SQIVND (reference sequence). The CDR3 nucleotides read TGTGCCAGTAGTATGGGACTAGCGGGACCGGGGCAGTACTTC. Its protein product is CASSMGLAGPGQYF.

This chain connects TRBV6-5 to TRBJ2-7; 9 nucleotides agree with TRBD1. Germline assignment: CDR1 MNHEY and CDR2 SVGAGI. The CDR3 is made up of 15 amino acids. Trimming removed 6 bases from V and 4 bases from J; junction bases left unmatched: 10. Written as DNA, the CDR3 is TGTGCCAGCAGCGAGGGGGGACAGGGAATATACGAGCAGTACTTC. It translates to CASSEGGQGIYEQYF.

This rearrangement joins TRBV6-1 to TRBJ1-5, with 7 bases fitting TRBD1. The germline gives CDR1 MNHNS, CDR2 SASEGT. The CDR3 consists of 15 residues. Losses at the gene ends were 3 bases for V and 7 bases for J; bases not matched to a gene: 9. The CDR3 here is CASSEVGQDGQPQHF. The CDR3 nucleotides read TGTGCCAGCAGTGAGGTCGGACAGGATGGCCAGCCCCAGCATTTT.

J is TRBJ2-1 and V is TRBV27; 7 bases fit TRBD2. The junction had 3 bases not matched to a gene; V was cut back by 4 bases and J by 6 bases. Germline V CDR1 and CDR2: MNHEY, SMNVEV (reference sequence). This CDR3 comprises 13 residues. For the CDR3, the DNA is TGTGCCAGCAGTTCCCCGGGAGGCAATGAGCAGTTCTTC. It translates to CASSSPGGNEQFF.